Listed below are T cell receptor beta chains from one sample, sequenced in a study of Siglec-9 on CD8 T cells in melanoma. The method was immunoSEQ multiplex PCR; TCRdb's version includes in-frame clones alone and lacks a portion of them. The data show 36,000 or so clones, about 80% seen once. The sequencing input was Siglec-9- CD8+ T cells sorted from blood. The receptors were sampled from a human donor in good health. The CDR3 runs from the conserved cysteine through the conserved F or W. A D gene is named only where the DNA matches it firmly. A clone size is listed for some rows: how often the clone was seen (once, few, many), or a class if it is expanded.

TRBJ2-7	15	-	TRBV7-9	once	CASSSPLQGNYEQYF	TGTGCCAGCAGCTCCCCCCTACAGGGCAACTACGAGCAGTACTTC
TRBJ2-1	16	TRBD2	TRBV5-1	-	CASSASSGVMANEQFF	TGCGCCAGCAGCGCCTCGAGCGGGGTTATGGCCAATGAGCAGTTCTTC
TRBJ2-3	18	-	TRBV7-9	-	CASSSLHRDSTLPDTQYF	TGTGCCAGCAGCTCGTTACACCGGGACTCCACCTTACCAGATACGCAGTATTTT
TRBJ1-4	14	TRBD1	TRBV28	once	CASSPDREGEKLFF	TGTGCCAGCAGTCCGGACAGGGAAGGTGAAAAACTGTTTTTT
TRBJ1-1	14	-	TRBV11-2	-	CASSLDFSPTEAFF	TGTGCCAGCAGCTTAGATTTTAGCCCCACTGAAGCTTTCTTT
TRBJ2-1	16	TRBD2	TRBV27	-	CASSLQGGGVNNEQFF	TGTGCCAGCAGTTTACAGGGCGGGGGGGTCAACAATGAGCAGTTCTTC
TRBJ1-2	13	-	TRBV27	once	CASSPDGNYGYTF	TGTGCCAGCAGTCCGGACGGCAACTATGGCTACACCTTC
TRBJ2-2	13	-	TRBV6-5	few	CASSYHSTGELFF	TGTGCCAGCAGTTACCATTCCACCGGGGAGCTGTTTTTT
TRBJ2-1	14	-	TRBV4-2	once	CASTTFQLGAAQFF	TGTGCCAGCACCACCTTCCAACTCGGAGCGGCACAGTTCTTC
TRBJ1-1	14	TRBD1	TRBV5-6	-	CASSLATGWTEAFF	TGTGCCAGCAGCTTGGCGACAGGGTGGACTGAAGCTTTCTTT
TRBJ2-7	13	-	TRBV27	-	CASSHRGAYEQYF	TGTGCCAGCAGTCATAGAGGAGCCTACGAGCAGTACTTC
TRBJ1-2	15	-	TRBV12-5	-	CASGLVIRDYYGYTF	TGTGCTAGTGGTTTGGTTATCAGGGACTACTATGGCTACACCTTC
TRBJ1-1	13	-	TRBV6-1	few	CASSDPGNTEAFF	TGTGCCAGCAGTGATCCAGGGAACACTGAAGCTTTCTTT
TRBJ2-1	11	-	TRBV11-2	once	CASSYYNEQFF	TGTGCCAGCAGCTATTACAATGAGCAGTTCTTC
TRBJ2-5	17	-	TRBV28	-	CASSLHVGRGVEETQYF	TGTGCCAGCAGTTTACATGTGGGGCGGGGCGTGGAAGAGACCCAGTACTTC
TRBJ1-5	13	-	TRBV2	few	CASTRQRGQPQHF	TGTGCTTCGACCCGACAAAGGGGTCAGCCCCAGCATTTT
TRBJ1-1	14	-	TRBV25-1	few	CASSVIGAETEAFF	TGTGCCAGCAGTGTGATAGGGGCAGAAACTGAAGCTTTCTTT
TRBJ2-6	14	-	TRBV30	-	CAWSEGQGANVLTF	TGTGCCTGGAGTGAGGGGCAAGGGGCCAACGTCCTGACTTTC
TRBJ2-5	13	-	TRBV11-3	-	CASSLDSRETQYF	TGTGCCAGCAGCTTAGATTCCCGGGAGACCCAGTACTTC
TRBJ2-1	18	TRBD2	TRBV5-4	once	CASSRGAGGSSSYNEQFF	TGTGCCAGCAGTCGGGGGGCGGGAGGGTCGAGCTCCTACAATGAGCAGTTCTTC
TRBJ2-7	13	-	TRBV27	-	CASRVRGDYEQYF	TGTGCCAGCAGAGTCAGGGGAGACTACGAGCAGTACTTC
TRBJ2-3	16	TRBD1	TRBV19	-	CASSQWTGMVADTQYF	TGTGCCAGTAGCCAATGGACAGGGATGGTGGCAGATACGCAGTATTTT
TRBJ2-1	15	TRBD1	TRBV9	-	CASSASTGQGNEQFF	TGTGCCAGCAGCGCCTCTACGGGACAGGGGAATGAGCAGTTCTTC
TRBJ1-1	16	-	TRBV7-9	once	CASSFTGSGEDTEAFF	TGTGCCAGCAGCTTTACAGGGTCGGGCGAGGACACTGAAGCTTTCTTT
TRBJ2-3	14	TRBD1	TRBV27	-	CASSTPWTGNTQYF	TGTGCCAGCAGTACCCCCTGGACAGGGAACACGCAGTATTTT
TRBJ1-4	14	-	TRBV27	-	CASSYTGIGEKLFF	TGTGCCAGCAGTTATACAGGGATCGGGGAAAAACTGTTTTTT
TRBJ1-2	13	-	TRBV6-1	-	CASTGGAGKDYTF	TGTGCCAGCACCGGGGGCGCCGGAAAGGACTACACCTTC
TRBJ1-6	12	-	TRBV30	once	CAWSVHNSPLHF	TGTGCCTGGAGTGTCCATAATTCACCCCTCCACTTT
TRBJ2-7	16	-	TRBV5-1	-	CASSLGLGGRGYEQYF	TGCGCCAGCAGCTTGGGGTTGGGGGGGCGAGGTTACGAGCAGTACTTC
TRBJ2-7	14	-	TRBV29-1	-	CSVESGTETYEQYF	TGCAGCGTTGAGTCCGGGACCGAAACCTACGAGCAGTACTTC
TRBJ2-2	14	-	TRBV7-9	-	CASSWDLVGLELFF	TGTGCCAGCTCTTGGGACCTAGTCGGCTTGGAGCTGTTTTTT
TRBJ2-5	14	-	TRBV13	-	CASSPGGGYETQYF	TGTGCCAGCAGCCCTGGAGGAGGGTACGAGACCCAGTACTTC
TRBJ2-3	16	TRBD2	TRBV11-2	-	CASTLTGLAGADTQYF	TGTGCCAGCACCCTTACGGGACTAGCGGGCGCAGATACGCAGTATTTT
TRBJ2-3	15	-	TRBV7-9	-	CASSYWTQSTDTQYF	TGTGCCAGCAGCTACTGGACTCAGAGCACAGATACGCAGTATTTT
TRBJ1-3	12	-	TRBV29-1	few	CSVADSGNTIYF	TGCAGCGTTGCAGACTCTGGAAACACCATATATTTT
TRBJ2-7	15	TRBD1	TRBV28	-	CASSSSDRVYYEQYF	TGTGCCAGCAGTTCCTCGGACAGGGTATACTACGAGCAGTACTTC
TRBJ2-7	18	TRBD2	TRBV28	-	CASSVGTSGTSSPYEQYF	TGTGCCAGCAGTGTGGGGACTAGCGGGACCTCTAGCCCCTACGAGCAGTACTTC
TRBJ1-1	11	-	TRBV27	few	CATLRAGEAFF	TGTGCCACCTTGCGGGCAGGCGAAGCTTTCTTT
TRBJ2-2	14	TRBD1	TRBV6-4	-	CASSEAGGFGELFF	TGTGCCAGCAGTGAGGCAGGGGGCTTCGGGGAGCTGTTTTTT
TRBJ2-1	15	-	TRBV19	-	CASSWIPSPYNEQFF	TGTGCCAGTAGTTGGATCCCGAGCCCCTACAATGAGCAGTTCTTC
TRBJ2-7	14	-	TRBV27	once	CASSSQEVSHEQYF	TGTGCCAGCAGTTCCCAGGAGGTCTCCCACGAGCAGTACTTC
TRBJ2-3	13	TRBD1	TRBV5-6	-	CASSDRGPDTQYF	TGTGCCAGCAGCGACAGGGGGCCAGATACGCAGTATTTT
TRBJ2-7	14	-	TRBV7-8	-	CASSLLQGPYEQYF	TGTGCCAGCAGCTTACTCCAGGGACCCTACGAGCAGTACTTC
TRBJ2-5	15	TRBD1	TRBV2	-	CASSEYRGDLESQYF	TGTGCCAGCAGTGAATACAGGGGGGATTTAGAATCCCAGTACTTC
TRBJ1-5	15	-	TRBV6-6	-	CASSYTGEPGQPQHF	TGTGCCAGCAGTTACACGGGAGAACCGGGTCAGCCCCAGCATTTT